A single sample gave rise to the 24 T cell receptor beta chains below, sequenced in a study of tumor and adjacent non-tumor tissue in lung cancer. No cell sorting was done before RNA was extracted from the tissue. More than 3 cm separated this lung sample from the edge of the tumor. A modified ARM-PCR protocol with three rounds of nested PCR amplified TCRbeta. TCRdb processed the multiplex PCR reads anew with MiXCR; each CDR3 protein has one entry. The sample consists of some 100,000 distinct CDR3 sequences, 75% to 85% of them appearing once. Sequenced input: distant non-tumor lung tissue. The receptors come from a man aged 60 to 75 with small cell lung cancer.

The chain links TRBV29-1 to TRBJ1-1; no clear D gene. The CDR3 loop spans 13 amino acids. Germline lookup yields CDR1 SQVTM and CDR2 ANQGSEA. V was pared by 4 bases and J by 11 bases, with 20 bases between. CDR3 bases: TGCAGCGTTGTGGAAGCCGGATGGTCCGATGCTTTCTTT. Translation gives CSVVEAGWSDAFF.

This clonotype has only one observation. Given the absence of the conserved phenylalanine or tryptophan at the CDR3 end, a read error is likely. No DNA is shown, since the ends of the CDR3 on it are uncertain; the CDR3 is the one TCRdb lists. This chain links TRBV11-2 with TRBJ2-3; the table's D call TRBD1 went unverified against the DNA. Germline V CDR1 and CDR2: SGHAT, FQNNGV. A total of 17 residues make up the CDR3, ends included. The CDR3 is CASSSGTQFSNTDTQCS.

The rearrangement uses TRBV20-1 and TRBJ1-2; D is unresolved. The CDR3 is 11 amino acids. Germline values: CDR1 DFQATT, CDR2 SNEGSKA (reference sequence). Between the trimmed V and J ends, which lost 4 bases and 4 bases, there was a span of 7 bases. The CDR3 DNA follows: TGCAGTGCTAAAATGGGCTATGGCTACACCTTC. This encodes CSAKMGYGYTF.

V and J are TRBV4-2 and TRBJ2-5; 11 bases agree with TRBD2. J lost 2 bases, V lost 6 bases, and 5 bases had no gene match. Germline V gives CDR1 LGHNA, CDR2 YNFKEQ. The CDR3 consists of 15 residues. The CDR3 DNA follows: TGTGCCAGCAGGTTAGGGACTAGCGGACAAGAGACCCAGTACTTC. It specifies CASRLGTSGQETQYF.

This clonotype was found once. V and J are TRBV5-6 and TRBJ2-7; D remains ambiguous. The CDR3 is made up of 15 amino acids. Germline V gene sequence: CDR1 SGHDT, CDR2 YYEEEE. Here the CDR3 DNA reads TGTGCCGGCAGCTTGGCCGGCGGAGACACCTACGAGCAGTACGTC. This gives the protein CAGSLAGGDTYEQYV.

Concerning this clonotype: A much larger clone sits a single nucleotide away, making a read error possible. The chain uses TRBV10-2 and TRBJ1-1, with D perhaps TRBD1 (5 bases). The CDR3 length is 16 residues. Looked up from germline, CDR1 is WSHSY and CDR2 is SAAADI. With 4 bases removed from V and 0 bases from J, the gap between germline ends came to 15 bases. The CDR3 bases are TGCGCCAGCAGTGTGGGACGGGGGAATTTGAACACTGAAGCTTTCTTT. Translated: CASSVGRGNLNTEAFF.

Regarding this clonotype: One junction end does not reproduce the germline sequence, and a read error may be involved. V is TRBV4-2 and J is TRBJ2-7; D remains ambiguous. The CDR3 runs to 15 residues. The V gene's germline CDR1 is LGHNA and CDR2 YNFKEQ. The CDR3 is CSSSQALTGPYDQYF. The DNA of the CDR3 is TGTTCCAGCAGCCAAGCCCTAACGGGCCCCTACGATCAGTACTTC.

This chain links TRBV6-5 with TRBJ2-3; TRBD2 matches 13 bases. The length of the CDR3 is 19 residues. The germline gives CDR1 MNHEY, CDR2 SVGAGI. Germline trimming cut 6 bases from V and 6 bases from J; bases unmatched to any gene: 18. CDR3 bases: TGTGCCAGCAGCACTGGCCGACTAGCGGGAGGATCAAGCATGGATACGCAGTATTTT. It encodes CASSTGRLAGGSSMDTQYF.

Of note for this clonotype: Germline is not matched at one junction end, which may reflect a read error. The rearrangement joins TRBV11-2 to TRBJ2-5; 9 nucleotides line up with TRBD2. This CDR3 has 17 residues. Germline V CDR1 and CDR2: SGHAT, FQNNGV. The CDR3 reads CASSASGTSRSRETQYF. The CDR3 nucleotides are TGTGCGAGCAGCGCCTCCGGGACTAGCAGGTCGCGAGAGACCCAGTACTTC.

As for this clonotype: Since a much larger clone is just one base distant, this may be a read error. V and J are TRBV20-1 and TRBJ2-5; D is undetermined. CDR3 size: 17 residues. V dropped 0 bases and J dropped 2 bases, with 19 bases sitting between them. Germline-derived CDR1 and CDR2 are DFQATT and SNEGSKA (reference sequence). The CDR3 DNA reads TGCAGTGCTAGAGATCCCCGAACCCCCGGGTGGCAAGAGACCCAGTACTTC. Its translation is CSARDPRTPGWQETQYF.

With respect to this clonotype: Compared with germline, one end of the junction differs, possibly owing to a read error. This chain uses TRBV11-3 with TRBJ2-1; the D gene is possibly TRBD2 (5 bases). The CDR3 is 16 residues long. CDR1 is SGHNT, CDR2 YENEEA, per germline. CDR3: CTSSLGSSWIDNEQFF. DNA of the CDR3: TGTACCAGCAGTTTAGGTTCTAGCTGGATTGACAATGAGCAGTTCTTC.

As for this clonotype: Compared with germline, one end of the junction differs, possibly owing to a read error. The chain combines TRBV11-2 with TRBJ2-7, with 11 nucleotides matching TRBD2. CDR1 is SGHAT and CDR2 is FQNNGV in the germline V gene. The CDR3 runs 14 residues. CDR3 amino acids: CVSRLAGHGSEQYF. The CDR3 region has the DNA TGTGTCAGCAGACTAGCGGGACATGGCTCCGAGCAGTACTTC. Filled out from reference TRBV11-2 and TRBJ2-7, the complete variable domain reads EAGVAQSPRYKIIEKRQSVAFWCNPISGHATLYWYQQILGQGPKLLIQFQNNGVVDDSQLPKDRFSAERLKGVDSTLKIQPAKLEDSAVYLCVSRLAGHGSEQYFGPGTRLTVT.

Details on this clonotype: The germline gene is not matched at one end of the junction; a read error may be the cause. The chain recombines TRBV6-2 or TRBV6-3 with TRBJ1-4; tentative D call: TRBD1 (5 bases). The germline V gene has CDR1 MNHEY and CDR2 SVGEGT. The CDR3 is 14 residues long. In DNA, the CDR3 is TGTGCCAGCAGACTTGACAGCGTCTATGAAGAACTGTTCTTT. Protein sequence: CASRLDSVYEELFF.

The chain recombines TRBV12-3 or TRBV12-4 with TRBJ2-1; D is undetermined. The CDR3 length is 12 residues. The CDR3: CGRRKNYNEQFF. The CDR3 DNA reads TGTGGTAGAAGGAAAAATTACAATGAGCAGTTCTTC.

CDR3 DNA: TGTGCCAGCAACCTAACGGGAGGCTATGATGAGCAGTTCTTC. Translated, it gives CASNLTGGYDEQFF. This chain connects TRBV6-6 to TRBJ2-1; the match to TRBD2 covers 7 bases. V lost 7 bases to trimming and J lost 8 bases; unmatched junction nucleotides: 11. CDR1 MNHNY and CDR2 SVGAGI come from the germline V gene (reference sequence). CDR3 size: 14 residues.

This chain connects TRBV4-1 to TRBJ2-7; D is undetermined. This CDR3 is 14 amino acids long. In germline, CDR1 is MGHRA, CDR2 YSYEKL. With 4 bases removed from V and 0 bases from J, the gap between germline ends came to 10 bases. The CDR3: CASSRVKSSYEQYF. The CDR3 nucleotides are TGCGCCAGCAGCCGAGTAAAGTCCTCCTACGAGCAGTACTTC.

As concerns this clonotype: This may arise from a read error, as a much more abundant clone is one base away. This chain uses TRBV20-1 with TRBJ1-1; D is uncertain. Germline V lookup: CDR1 DFQATT, CDR2 SNEGSKA (reference sequence). Trimming took off 4 bases at V and 5 bases at J, with 17 bases between the two ends. This CDR3 spans 14 amino acids. The CDR3 region is CSAMGGSRQTEAFF. The DNA for the CDR3 is TGCAGTGCTATGGGAGGGAGTAGGCAAACTGAAGCTTTCTTT.

The chain combines TRBV6-5 with TRBJ1-5; unclear D gene. The last part of the DNA fits TRBJ2-3 better; the J call may be wrong. The CDR3 extends over 15 amino acids. Germline lookup yields CDR1 MNHEY and CDR2 SVGAGI. The CDR3 sequence: CASSPTQYSNQPQYF. In DNA, the CDR3 is TGTGCCAGCAGTCCAACCCAGTATAGCAATCAGCCCCAGTATTTT.

On this clonotype: A junction end diverges from the germline sequence, so it may reflect a read error. The CDR3 sequence is CASRRTATYVYTF. The CDR3 DNA reads TGTGCCAGCAGACGGACGGCTACTTATGTCTACACCTTC. The chain couples TRBV12-3 or TRBV12-4 to TRBJ1-2; D is ambiguous. This CDR3 region has 13 residues.

The CDR3 bases are TGTATCAGCAGCTTCCCTAGCGGATACGAGCACTACGTC. It yields the protein CISSFPSGYEHYV. The chain links TRBV11-2 to TRBJ2-7; TRBD2 matches 7 bases. The germline V gene encodes CDR1 SGHAT and CDR2 FQNNGV. The CDR3 contains 13 residues.

This chain links TRBV29-1 with TRBJ2-3, with 7 bases aligning to TRBD2. V lost 7 bases to trimming and J lost 13 bases; unmatched junction nucleotides: 17. CDR3 length: 13 amino acids. CDR1 is SQVTM and CDR2 is ANQGSEA in the germline V gene. CDR3 amino acids: CSGLAHGTDAKYF. DNA for the CDR3: TGCAGCGGACTAGCACACGGTACAGATGCGAAGTATTTT.

As regards this clonotype: The junction shows a germline mismatch at one end, possibly a read error. V is TRBV12-3 or TRBV12-4 and J is TRBJ2-1, with 10 nucleotides matching TRBD1. CDR3 length equals 15 residues. The CDR3 spells CTSSPGQGPHNVQFF. The CDR3 DNA sequence: TGTACCAGCAGTCCGGGACAGGGGCCTCACAATGTGCAGTTCTTC.

About this clonotype: The junction does not match germline at one end; this may be a read error. The gene calls are TRBV7-9 and TRBJ2-7, with 7 bases identical to TRBD2. Germline V gene sequence: CDR1 SEHNR, CDR2 FQNEAQ (reference sequence). The CDR3 contains 13 residues. DNA for the CDR3: TGTGTCAGCAGTCAGCGGGAACACTGCGAGCAGTACTTT. Its translation is CVSSQREHCEQYF.

The chain is built from TRBV4-2 and TRBJ1-6; D remains ambiguous. V was pared by 3 bases and J by 8 bases, with 14 bases between. Germline assignment: CDR1 LGHNA and CDR2 YNFKEQ. This CDR3 region has 15 residues. CDR3 sequence (DNA): TGTGCCAGCAGCCAGGCGGTGGCCGAATATTCACCCCTCCACTTT. Translating gives CASSQAVAEYSPLHF.